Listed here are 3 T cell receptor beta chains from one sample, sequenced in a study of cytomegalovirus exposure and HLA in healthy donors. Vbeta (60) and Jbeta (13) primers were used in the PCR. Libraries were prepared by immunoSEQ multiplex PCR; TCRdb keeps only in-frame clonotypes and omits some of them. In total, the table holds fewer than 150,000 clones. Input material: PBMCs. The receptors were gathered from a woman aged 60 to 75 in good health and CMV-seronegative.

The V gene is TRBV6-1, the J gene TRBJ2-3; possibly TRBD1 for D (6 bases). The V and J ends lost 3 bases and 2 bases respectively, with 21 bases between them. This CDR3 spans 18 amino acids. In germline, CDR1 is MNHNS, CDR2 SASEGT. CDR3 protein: CASSDGNLDSWNTDTQYF. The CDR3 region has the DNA TGTGCCAGCAGTGACGGAAACCTGGACAGTTGGAACACAGATACGCAGTATTTT.

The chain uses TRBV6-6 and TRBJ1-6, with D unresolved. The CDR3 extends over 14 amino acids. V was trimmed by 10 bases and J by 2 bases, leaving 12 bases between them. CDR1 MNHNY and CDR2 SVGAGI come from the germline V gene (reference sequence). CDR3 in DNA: TGTGCCATCGCGGTTCGCACCTATAATTCACCCCTCCACTTT. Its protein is CAIAVRTYNSPLHF.

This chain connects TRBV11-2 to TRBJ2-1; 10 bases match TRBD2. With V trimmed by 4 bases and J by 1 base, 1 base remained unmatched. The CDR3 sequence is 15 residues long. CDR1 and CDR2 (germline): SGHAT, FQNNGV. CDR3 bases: TGTGCCAGCAGCTCGGGACTAGCGTCCTACAATGAGCAGTTCTTC. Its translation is CASSSGLASYNEQFF. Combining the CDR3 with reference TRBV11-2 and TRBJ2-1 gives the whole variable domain EAGVAQSPRYKIIEKRQSVAFWCNPISGHATLYWYQQILGQGPKLLIQFQNNGVVDDSQLPKDRFSAERLKGVDSTLKIQPAKLEDSAVYLCASSSGLASYNEQFFGPGTRLTVL.